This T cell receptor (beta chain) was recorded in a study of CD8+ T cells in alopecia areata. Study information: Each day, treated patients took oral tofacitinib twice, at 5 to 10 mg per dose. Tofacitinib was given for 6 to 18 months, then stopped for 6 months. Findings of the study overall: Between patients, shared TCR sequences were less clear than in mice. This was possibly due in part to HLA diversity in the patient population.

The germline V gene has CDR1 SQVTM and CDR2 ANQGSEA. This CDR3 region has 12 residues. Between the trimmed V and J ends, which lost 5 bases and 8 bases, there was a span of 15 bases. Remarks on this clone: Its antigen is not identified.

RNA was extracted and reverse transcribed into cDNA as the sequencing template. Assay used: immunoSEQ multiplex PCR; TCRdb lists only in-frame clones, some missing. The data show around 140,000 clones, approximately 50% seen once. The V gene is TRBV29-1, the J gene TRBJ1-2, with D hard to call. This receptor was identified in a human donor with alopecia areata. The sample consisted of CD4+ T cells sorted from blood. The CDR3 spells CSVSDRPAGYTF. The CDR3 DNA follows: TGCAGCGTTTCCGATAGGCCGGCCGGCTACACCTTC.